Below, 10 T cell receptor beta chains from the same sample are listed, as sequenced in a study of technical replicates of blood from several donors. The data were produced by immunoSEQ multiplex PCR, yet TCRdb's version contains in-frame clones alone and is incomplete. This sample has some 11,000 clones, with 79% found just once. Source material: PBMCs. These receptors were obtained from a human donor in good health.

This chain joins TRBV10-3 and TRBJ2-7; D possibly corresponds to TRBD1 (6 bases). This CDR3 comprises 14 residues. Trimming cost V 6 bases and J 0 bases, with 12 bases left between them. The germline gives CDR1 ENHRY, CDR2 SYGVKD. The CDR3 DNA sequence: TGTGCCATCAGCGATGGACAGAACTCCTACGAGCAGTACTTC. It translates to CAISDGQNSYEQYF.

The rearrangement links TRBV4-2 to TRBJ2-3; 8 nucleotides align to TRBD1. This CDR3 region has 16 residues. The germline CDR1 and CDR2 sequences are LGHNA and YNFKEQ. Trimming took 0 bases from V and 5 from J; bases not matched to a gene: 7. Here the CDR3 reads CASSQDRQGAQDTQYF. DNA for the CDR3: TGTGCCAGCAGCCAAGACAGGCAGGGGGCGCAAGATACGCAGTATTTT.

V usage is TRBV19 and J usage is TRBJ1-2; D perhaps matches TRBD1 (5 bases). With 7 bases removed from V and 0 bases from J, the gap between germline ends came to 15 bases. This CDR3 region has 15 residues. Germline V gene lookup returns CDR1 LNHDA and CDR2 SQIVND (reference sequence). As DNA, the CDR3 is TGTGCCAGTACTAAGGGACTCGTAGCTAACTATGGCTACACCTTC. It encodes CASTKGLVANYGYTF.

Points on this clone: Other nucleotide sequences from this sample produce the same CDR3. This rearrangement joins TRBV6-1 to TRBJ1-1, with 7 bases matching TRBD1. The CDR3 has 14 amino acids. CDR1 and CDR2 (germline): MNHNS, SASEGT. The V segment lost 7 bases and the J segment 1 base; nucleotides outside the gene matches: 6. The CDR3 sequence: CASKVTGPNTEAFF. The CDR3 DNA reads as TGTGCCAGCAAAGTGACAGGGCCGAACACTGAAGCTTTCTTT.

The CDR3 region is CASSELGQGRGETQYF. CDR3 in DNA: TGTGCCAGCAGTGAACTAGGGCAGGGAAGGGGAGAGACCCAGTACTTC. The V and J genes are TRBV25-1 and TRBJ2-5, with D possibly matching TRBD1 (5 bases). Trimming shortened V by 2 bases and J by 4 bases, and 17 bases separated the two germline ends. CDR1 MGHDK and CDR2 SYGVNS come from the germline V gene. This CDR3 contains 16 residues. Looking up the rest from reference TRBV25-1 and TRBJ2-5 gives the full variable domain: EADIYQTPRYLVIGTGKKITLECSQTMGHDKMYWYQQDPGMELHLIHYSYGVNSTEKGDLSSESTVSRIRTEHFPLTLESARPSHTSQYLCASSELGQGRGETQYFGPGTRLLVL.

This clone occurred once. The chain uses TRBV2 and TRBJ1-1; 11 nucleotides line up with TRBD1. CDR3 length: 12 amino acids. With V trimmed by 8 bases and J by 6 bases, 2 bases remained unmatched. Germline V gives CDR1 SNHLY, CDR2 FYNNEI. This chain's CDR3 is CASGTGGPEAFF. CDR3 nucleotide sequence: TGTGCCAGCGGGACAGGGGGGCCTGAAGCTTTCTTT. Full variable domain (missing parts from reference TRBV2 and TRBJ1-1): EPEVTQTPSHQVTQMGQEVILRCVPISNHLYFYWYRQILGQKVEFLVSFYNNEISEKSEIFDDQFSVERPDGSNFTLKIRSTKLEDSAMYFCASGTGGPEAFFGQGTRLTVV.

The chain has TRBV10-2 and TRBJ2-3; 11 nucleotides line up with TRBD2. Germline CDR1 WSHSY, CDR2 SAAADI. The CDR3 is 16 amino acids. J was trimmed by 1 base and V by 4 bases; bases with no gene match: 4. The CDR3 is CASSVWTSGRTDTQYF. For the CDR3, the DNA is TGCGCCAGCAGTGTATGGACTAGCGGGCGCACAGATACGCAGTATTTT.

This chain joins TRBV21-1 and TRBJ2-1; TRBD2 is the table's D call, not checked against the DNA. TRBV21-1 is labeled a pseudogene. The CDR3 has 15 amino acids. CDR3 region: CAMYLAGGLYNEQFF. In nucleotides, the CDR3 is TGTGCCATGTATTTAGCGGGAGGGCTTTACAATGAGCAGTTCTTC.

Here the CDR3 DNA reads TGTGCCAGTCAAACCGGGACTAGCGGGAGGCCGGTCTACGAGCAGTACTTC. Its protein is CASQTGTSGRPVYEQYF. J is TRBJ2-5 and V is TRBV25-1, with 15 bases aligning to TRBD2. The end of the DNA is better explained by TRBJ2-7, so the J call may be wrong. The CDR3 consists of 17 residues. CDR1 is MGHDK, CDR2 SYGVNS, per germline.

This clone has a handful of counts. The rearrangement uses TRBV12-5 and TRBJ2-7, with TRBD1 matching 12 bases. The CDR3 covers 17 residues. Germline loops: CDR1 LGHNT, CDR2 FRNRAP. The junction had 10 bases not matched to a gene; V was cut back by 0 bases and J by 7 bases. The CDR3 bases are TGTGCTAGTGGTTTGGTTCCAGGCCGGGACAGGGGGCGGGAGCAGTACTTC. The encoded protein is CASGLVPGRDRGREQYF. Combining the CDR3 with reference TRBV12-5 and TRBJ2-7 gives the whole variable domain DARVTQTPRHKVTEMGQEVTMRCQPILGHNTVFWYRQTMMQGLELLAYFRNRAPLDDSGMPKDRFSAEMPDATLATLKIQPSEPRDSAVYFCASGLVPGRDRGREQYFGPGTRLTVT.